Presented here are 21 T cell receptor beta chains from one specimen sequenced in a study of response to subunit inactivated influenza vaccine. TCRdb reprocessed the RT-PCR reads via MiXCR and lists one record per CDR3 protein. The sample holds 540,000 or so distinct CDR3 sequences; 10% to 15% are singletons and the top ten take around 14%. Sequences were derived from PBMCs from blood, sampled 40 to 50 days after vaccination. All receptors come from a man aged 50 or older who received an inactivated influenza vaccine.

The rearrangement uses TRBV6-2 or TRBV6-3 and TRBJ2-1; weak D call: TRBD2 (6 bases). The CDR3 has 16 residues. V lost 2 bases and J 5 bases, leaving 16 bases between the germline ends. Germline V CDR1 and CDR2: MNHEY, SVGEGT. CDR3 nucleotides: TGTGCCAGCAGTTACAGCGCGGGGACCCAAAACAATGAGCAGTTCTTC. Its protein is CASSYSAGTQNNEQFF.

V and J are TRBV2 and TRBJ1-1, with no clear D. Germline V gene data show CDR1 as SNHLY and CDR2 as FYNNEI. V lost 2 bases and J 10 bases, leaving 8 bases between the germline ends. There are 11 residues in the CDR3. CDR3 in DNA: TGTGCCAGCAGTGAAAGGGCCGGAGCTTTCTTT. It translates to CASSERAGAFF.

This clonotype was counted ten times or more. The chain has TRBV24-1 and TRBJ2-7; tentatively, D is TRBD1 (6 bases). CDR3 length: 14 amino acids. CDR1 is KGHDR and CDR2 is SFDVKD in the germline V gene. The V end was cut by 4 bases, the J end by 1 base, with 10 bases between. The CDR3 nucleotides are TGTGCCACCAGTGAAGGACAGCAGTCCTACGAGCAGTACTTC. This translates into CATSEGQQSYEQYF.

V gene TRBV29-1 combines with J gene TRBJ2-3; 7 nucleotides align to TRBD2. After removal of 7 bases from V and 3 bases from J, the junction contained 7 bases not matched to a gene. The CDR3 is made up of 13 amino acids. Germline V CDR1 and CDR2: SQVTM, ANQGSEA. Here the CDR3 reads CSGGGVVTDTQYF. The CDR3, as DNA: TGCAGCGGGGGAGGGGTGGTTACAGATACGCAGTATTTT.

A few counts support this clonotype. This chain uses TRBV20-1 with TRBJ2-7; 9 nucleotides match TRBD1. Trimming took 5 bases from V and 0 from J; bases not matched to a gene: 5. This CDR3 has 14 residues. The germline gives CDR1 DFQATT, CDR2 SNEGSKA (reference sequence). Here the CDR3 DNA reads TGCAGTGCTCCACGGGGACAGGGCTCCTACGAGCAGTACTTC. Protein: CSAPRGQGSYEQYF.

The table lists this clonotype with many counts. V usage is TRBV10-3 and J usage is TRBJ2-7, with D tentatively TRBD2 (5 bases). Trimming left V 8 bases short and J 6 bases short, with 14 bases between. CDR1 is ENHRY, CDR2 SYGVKD, per germline. The CDR3 is 12 amino acids. The CDR3: CAIAEDSLEQYF. The CDR3 nucleotides are TGTGCCATCGCAGAGGACTCCCTCGAGCAGTACTTC.

The CDR3 loop reads CASSAIRGYRSFYGYTF. CDR3 in DNA: TGTGCCAGCAGCGCGATTCGGGGGTACAGGTCGTTTTATGGCTACACCTTC. V usage is TRBV7-9 and J usage is TRBJ1-2; possibly TRBD1 for D (5 bases). This CDR3 spans 17 amino acids. Trimming pared 5 bases from V and 5 bases from J, leaving 24 bases between. CDR1 and CDR2 (germline): SEHNR, FQNEAQ (reference sequence).

This rearrangement joins TRBV7-9 to TRBJ2-1; D perhaps matches TRBD2 (6 bases). Between the trimmed V and J ends, which lost 8 bases and 2 bases, there was a span of 13 bases. The germline CDR1 and CDR2 sequences are SEHNR and FQNEAQ (reference sequence). The CDR3 covers 14 residues. The CDR3: CASSRDGAYNEQFF. DNA of the CDR3: TGTGCCAGCTCGCGGGACGGGGCCTACAATGAGCAGTTCTTC.

A few counts support this clonotype. V gene TRBV4-1 combines with J gene TRBJ1-1; D unclear. The CDR3 extends over 14 amino acids. With 1 base removed from V and 0 bases from J, the gap between germline ends came to 6 bases. Looked up from germline, CDR1 is MGHRA and CDR2 is YSYEKL. The CDR3 DNA is TGCGCCAGCAGCCAAGGGCCGATGAACACTGAAGCTTTCTTT. Protein: CASSQGPMNTEAFF.

This clonotype appeared a few times. This chain joins TRBV4-1 and TRBJ1-1, with 9 bases that match TRBD1. This CDR3 has 15 amino acids. Germline V gene data show CDR1 as MGHRA and CDR2 as YSYEKL. V was pared by 6 bases and J by 10 bases, with 15 bases of the junction left unmatched. For the CDR3, the DNA is TGCGCCAGCAGACTGAGTCCGGGACAGGGCTCCTCAGCTTTCTTT. Amino acids: CASRLSPGQGSSAFF.

The gene calls are TRBV6-2 or TRBV6-3 and TRBJ2-3; 9 bases match TRBD1. V lost 5 bases and J lost 2; bases outside the gene matches: 8. The CDR3 totals 16 residues. CDR1 is MNHEY, CDR2 SVGEGT, per germline. The CDR3: CASSDPGTGNTDTQYF. The CDR3 region has the DNA TGTGCCAGCAGTGACCCCGGGACAGGGAACACAGATACGCAGTATTTT.

In the case of this clonotype: A junction boundary mismatches the germline segment, possibly from a read error. The CDR3 here is CASSQDWTSNRPQHF. CDR3 DNA: TGCGCCAGCAGCCAAGATTGGACAAGCAATCGGCCCCAGCATTTT. The chain joins TRBV4-3 to TRBJ1-5; D may be TRBD1 (5 bases). The CDR3 is made up of 15 amino acids. CDR1 is LGHNA, CDR2 YSLEER, per germline.

The rearrangement joins TRBV11-2 to TRBJ2-3; 10 nucleotides match TRBD1. The germline V gene encodes CDR1 SGHAT and CDR2 FQNNGV. CDR3 length: 17 residues. V lost 4 bases to trimming and J lost 3 bases; unmatched junction nucleotides: 10. CDR3 amino acids: CASSWGALGQGTDTQYF. For the CDR3, the DNA is TGTGCCAGCAGCTGGGGGGCCCTGGGACAGGGGACAGATACGCAGTATTTT.

The chain joins TRBV29-1 to TRBJ2-5; TRBD1 aligns across 7 bases. The CDR3 is 16 amino acids. The V segment lost 5 bases and the J segment 2 bases; nucleotides outside the gene matches: 14. From germline, CDR1 is SQVTM and CDR2 ANQGSEA. DNA for the CDR3: TGCAGCGTTACTACTTTACAGGGGAACCATCAAGAGACCCAGTACTTC. Its translation is CSVTTLQGNHQETQYF.

This chain joins TRBV28 and TRBJ2-5, with D hard to call. CDR3 size: 15 residues. Trimming stripped 7 bases from V and 0 bases from J, with 15 bases between. Germline V gene lookup returns CDR1 MDHEN and CDR2 SYDVKM. The CDR3 DNA reads TGTGCCAGCAATCCCGCCCCGCTTAACCAAGAGACCCAGTACTTC. Residues: CASNPAPLNQETQYF.

The rearrangement uses TRBV7-2 and TRBJ2-3; no clear D. The germline V gene has CDR1 SGHTA and CDR2 FQGNSA. Trimming pared 2 bases from V and 2 bases from J, leaving 8 bases between. The CDR3 has 14 residues. This chain's CDR3 is CASSLRRNTDTQYF. The CDR3 DNA sequence: TGTGCCAGCAGCTTAAGGCGGAACACAGATACGCAGTATTTT.

The chain couples TRBV12-3 or TRBV12-4 to TRBJ2-2; TRBD2 matches at 8 bases. Trimming removed 10 bases from V and 3 bases from J; junction bases left unmatched: 10. There are 15 residues in the CDR3. The CDR3 DNA sequence: TGTGCCACCCACCCCGGGGGGGACGACACCGGGGAGCTGTTTTTT. Residues: CATHPGGDDTGELFF.

The V gene is TRBV20-1, the J gene TRBJ2-5; 10 bases align to TRBD1. CDR1 and CDR2 from the germline V gene are DFQATT and SNEGSKA (reference sequence). CDR3 length: 16 amino acids. The junction had 12 bases not matched to a gene; V was cut back by 6 bases and J by 2 bases. CDR3 amino acids: CSAPGQGVGRQETQYF. DNA for the CDR3: TGCAGTGCCCCAGGACAGGGGGTTGGTAGGCAAGAGACCCAGTACTTC.

This clonotype was counted a few times. The CDR3 nucleotides are TGTGCCAGCAGGTTGGGGGCTCAAGAGACCCAGTACTTC. Translating it yields CASRLGAQETQYF. The V and J genes are TRBV7-2 and TRBJ2-5; D possibly corresponds to TRBD1 (6 bases). Trimming took 6 bases from V and 2 from J, leaving 10 bases between them. CDR1 SGHTA and CDR2 FQGNSA come from the germline V gene. The CDR3 totals 13 residues.

The rearrangement joins TRBV11-2 to TRBJ2-3, with 8 positions matching TRBD1. Germline V gene lookup returns CDR1 SGHAT and CDR2 FQNNGV. The trim removed 0 bases at V and 0 bases at J, leaving 5 bases unmatched. The CDR3 loop spans 17 amino acids. This CDR3 reads CASSLDSRTGSTDTQYF. The DNA of the CDR3 is TGTGCCAGCAGCTTAGATTCGCGGACAGGGAGCACAGATACGCAGTATTTT.

Many counts were recorded for this clonotype. The chain joins TRBV10-3 to TRBJ1-1; D gene uncertain. From germline, CDR1 is ENHRY and CDR2 SYGVKD. V was trimmed by 2 bases and J by 0 bases, leaving 7 bases between them. The CDR3 is 14 amino acids. The CDR3 here is CAISERDLNTEAFF. The DNA of the CDR3 is TGTGCCATCAGTGAGAGAGACCTGAACACTGAAGCTTTCTTT.